This TCR beta chain was documented in a study of long-term antiretroviral therapy in people with HIV (dated by TCRdb to 2021 to 2024). A note on the overall study: The earliest samples were collected approximately a decade before the 2015 WHO recommendation for immediate ART, a period when ART was typically delayed until CD4 counts fell. Whether ART initiation and durable HIV suppression were associated with changes in peripheral blood TRB repertoire composition and diversity was tested in a retrospective serial study. From fewer than 35 adults with confirmed HIV infection, the cohort provided around 180 cryopreserved PBMC samples, gathered serially across a mean of approximately six years (range 1-12). Of the approximately 30 participants with HIV, about a dozen were female. No cross-contamination during QIAcube processing was seen in test extractions of a monoclonal T-cell line run alongside 25 to 35 polyclonal samples.

Study-level results and caveats: Inferences about post-ART repertoire changes were limited because no data were available on ART adherence, viral resistance or therapy changes. Expanded TRB clones identified before ART initiation dominated the repertoire at all time points, although this dominance fluctuated and declined in many PLHIV after ART. Because pre-ART samples had limited cell numbers, profiling was done on unsorted PBMC rather than on sorted CD4+ and CD8+ T cells. CDR3 length ranges in HIV repertoires were narrower than in controls, and network structure suggested an antigen-experienced repertoire with only a slight naive shift after ART. Limited PBMC availability meant only the TCR beta chain was sequenced, without alpha chain pairing. Samples dated from the mid-2000s to the late 2010s, and the ART regimens used may be less effective than current ones. Starting ART was linked to a significant rise in TRB diversity, yet even after long-term ART the diversity remained significantly lower than in transplant donor controls.

V is reduced by 5 bases and J by 2 bases, leaving a spacing of 13 bases between them. The CDR3 goes from the cysteine to the phenylalanine over 15 residues. Kept here is only the CDR3 DNA, which spans 45 bases and is read in frame from base 1. The CDR1 and CDR2 encoded by the germline V gene are MNHNS and SASEGT. Inclusion was restricted to participants for whom at least one PBMC sample before ART initiation and at least two post-ART samples were available. Every participant with HIV received treatment in the United States of America. Cryopreserved samples of 1-10 million PBMC were thawed and washed before DNA extraction. At the time of the earliest PBMC sample for each participant with HIV, ages ranged from about 20 to 55 years. PBMC samples were contributed by each participant from 1-4 timepoints before ART initiation and 2-8 timepoints after ART initiation, with a median of 7 samples. For every participant, serial HIV viral load, CD4+ T-cell count, ART history and demographic data were obtained. Genomic DNA was extracted from unsorted PBMC with a Qiagen kit on a QIAcube, with processing performed in batches of 12 samples.

The immunoSEQ hsTCRB v3.0 assay was used at survey level resolution for TRB variable region sequencing. A depth of about 40,000-50,000 T-cell genomes per sample was targeted for TRB sequencing. An Illumina MiSeq with a v3 150-cycle kit was used to sequence the pooled TRB libraries. Regarding the original processing steps: Repertoire analysis ran in R within a reproducible Nextflow workflow covering QC, data transformation and analysis. LymphoSeq2, an R package for exploring AIRR-Seq data, was used to implement custom analyses. Several samples that produced fewer than 5000 total TRB sequences were removed, so under 200 HIV repertoires were analyzed. Among the approximately 180 retained HIV repertoires, 55 to 65 were collected before ART initiation and about 130 were collected after ART initiation. Repertoires were downsampled to 5000 TRB nucleotide sequences, with summary statistics averaged over 100 downsampling iterations. The analysis kept only TRB sequences whose CDR3 regions were at least seven amino acids long. Diversity was assessed using a clonality score derived from Shannon entropy and using the Gini coefficient. Repertoire networks linked the top 5000 CDR3 amino acid sequences whenever two sequences differed by an edit distance of one. Antigen specificity groups and MHC restriction were predicted for TRB CDR3 amino acid sequences with GLIPH2. CDR3 amino acid sequences were matched against VDJdb and McPAS-TCR to flag known CMV, EBV, HIV or tissue antigen associations. Pre-ART, post-ART and control groups were compared with Wilcoxon signed-rank tests and Holm-Bonferroni correction. Here the immuneACCESS table is served through TCRdb, limited to in-frame sequences with V and J called. Missing clones are a known gap in these copies; in checked studies unresolved V genes cover under half, and the rest lacks a known reason. For V, J and clone size, that table is used; D and trimming come from the DNA. Counted in this sample were roughly 30,000 clones; 85% to 90% of them appeared once. About 5% of the sample comes from the top ten.

Details on this clone: Its target antigen remains unknown. Qualities for individual bases were not recorded, and no much larger clone is one base off.

Sequencing was performed on unsorted PBMCs, taken 0.8 years after starting antiretroviral therapy. This chain joins TRBV6-1 to TRBJ1-5, with no reliable assignment of the D segment. This sequence originates from a woman in her 30s with HIV. CDR3 reads: CASSMEGGGNQPQHF. The DNA reads as follows: TGTGCCAGCAGTATGGAGGGCGGAGGCAATCAGCCCCAGCATTTT.